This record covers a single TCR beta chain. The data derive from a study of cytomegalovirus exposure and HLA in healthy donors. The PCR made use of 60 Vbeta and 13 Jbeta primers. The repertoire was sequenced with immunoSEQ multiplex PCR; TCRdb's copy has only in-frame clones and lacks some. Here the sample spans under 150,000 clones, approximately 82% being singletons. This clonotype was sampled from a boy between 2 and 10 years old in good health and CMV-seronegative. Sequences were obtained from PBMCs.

This CDR3 reads CASSLDLASGRLGISNEQFF. Here the CDR3 DNA reads TGTGCCAGCAGCTTAGATCTGGCTAGCGGGAGATTGGGTATTTCGAATGAGCAGTTCTTC. The V and J genes are TRBV11-3 and TRBJ2-1, with TRBD2 identical over 10 bases. The trim removed 0 bases at V and 7 bases at J, leaving 18 bases unmatched. The CDR3 totals 20 residues. The V gene's germline CDR1 is SGHNT and CDR2 YENEEA.